This T cell receptor (beta chain) is drawn from a study of T-cell reconstitution after alpha-beta-depleted transplantation in children. This sample's TCRbeta library carried unique molecular identifier barcodes. MiXCR was run by TCRdb on the PCR reads, yielding one entry per CDR3 protein. This sample yields 70,000 to 95,000 distinct CDR3 sequences, of which around 15% are seen a single time; around 20% belongs to the top ten. This clonotype has a count of ten or more. Per the germline V gene, CDR1 is SGHVS and CDR2 is FQNEAQ. Trimming stripped 2 bases from V and 0 bases from J, with 16 bases between. CDR3 size: 17 residues.

This TCR was sampled from a male patient between 2 and 10 years old who had a stem cell transplant for acute lymphoblastic leukemia, so the T cells may come from the graft donor. The V call is TRBV7-8, the J call TRBJ1-1, with D possibly matching TRBD1 (6 bases). The sample here was PBMCs, mostly from graft donor cells, taken 180 days after TCRalphabeta/CD19-depleted stem cell transplant. The CDR3 DNA follows: TGTGCCAGCAGCTTAAGGGGGGCAGGGACCATGAACACTGAAGCTTTCTTT. It is translated as CASSLRGAGTMNTEAFF.